The clone carrying this T cell receptor (beta chain) showed up many times. Its target is unknown. TCR beta CDR3 region amplification was performed from RNA transcripts. With the HTBI primer set, the TCR CDR3 went through a first round of RT-PCR. Using its own MiXCR run on the multiplex PCR reads, TCRdb lists one record per CDR3 protein. The sample records around 190,000 distinct CDR3 sequences, over 15% being singletons. This CDR3 has 16 amino acids. The V gene end was trimmed by 3 bases and the J gene end by 4 bases; junction bases not matched to a gene: 8. Germline lookup yields CDR1 DFQATT and CDR2 SNEGSKA (reference sequence). The source of the sample is a study of T cells in Graves' hyperthyroidism and ophthalmopathy. Findings of the study overall: Expanded thyroid clonotypes (above 0.001) were mostly also found in blood.

Disease duration under 2 months; hyperthyroidism patients were aged 18 to 65. Pregnant or lactating patients were excluded, as were those with uncontrolled infection or other autoimmune disease. V usage is TRBV20-1 and J usage is TRBJ2-2; 10 positions agree with TRBD2. This TCR was recovered from a woman between 50 and 59 years old with Graves' hyperthyroidism. The specimen was blood. The CDR3 region is CSASIQRGGITGELFF. The CDR3 DNA reads TGCAGTGCTAGTATCCAGCGGGGGGGAATCACCGGGGAGCTGTTTTTT.